Below, 19 T cell receptor beta chains from the same sample are listed, as sequenced in a study of molecular identifiers for immune sequencing clone quantification. TCRdb processed the PCR reads anew with MiXCR; each CDR3 protein has one entry. The sample lists under 650,000 distinct CDR3 sequences; approximately 20% were seen once. Sequencing used naive CD8+ T cells from blood, with Jurkat cell RNA spiked in. Specified subset: FACS-sorted CD8+CD4-CCR7+CD45RA+ naive T cells. The receptors come from a human donor in good health. Some libraries in this study had Jurkat cell RNA spiked in.

This clonotype has a count of ten or more. V and J are TRBV7-3 and TRBJ2-2; TRBD1 matches at 11 bases. The junction had 1 base not matched to a gene; V was cut back by 5 bases and J by 5 bases. Germline assignment: CDR1 SGHTA and CDR2 FQGTGA. This CDR3 has 14 residues. The CDR3 bases are TGTGCCAGCAGCGGACAGGGGGCGACCGGGGAGCTGTTTTTT. As protein: CASSGQGATGELFF.

This clonotype has a count of ten or more. V gene TRBV5-1 combines with J gene TRBJ1-1, with 8 bases fitting TRBD1. The V segment lost 7 bases and the J segment 3 bases; nucleotides outside the gene matches: 8. The V gene's germline CDR1 is SGHRS and CDR2 YFSETQ. This CDR3 is 14 amino acids long. The CDR3 DNA sequence: TGCGCCAGCGGCAGGACAGGGTTTGACACTGAAGCTTTCTTT. This translates into CASGRTGFDTEAFF. Based on the CDR3 plus reference TRBV5-1 and TRBJ1-1, the full variable domain is KAGVTQTPRYLIKTRGQQVTLSCSPISGHRSVSWYQQTPGQGLQFLFEYFSETQRNKGNFPGRFSGRQFSNSRSEMNVSTLELGDSALYLCASGRTGFDTEAFFGQGTRLTVV.

Concerning this clonotype itself: Germline is not matched at one junction end, which may reflect a read error. The chain recombines TRBV23-1 with TRBJ2-7; D may be TRBD1 or TRBD2 (5 bases each). TRBV23-1 is labeled an ORF, and its function is uncertain. The CDR3 length is 19 residues. The CDR3 DNA sequence: TGCGCCAGCAGTCAATCGGAGTGCCGCGACCTGGGGACCTCCCACGAGCAGTACTTC. This codes for CASSQSECRDLGTSHEQYF.

In this sample, this clonotype turned up many times. V and J are TRBV7-9 and TRBJ2-7; D is undetermined. Germline CDR1 is SEHNR and CDR2 is FQNEAQ (reference sequence). Trimming shortened V by 5 bases and J by 0 bases, and 14 bases separated the two germline ends. The CDR3 spans 15 residues. CDR3 sequence reads: CASSRLTGSSYEQYF. The CDR3 DNA sequence: TGTGCCAGCAGCCGCCTGACTGGAAGCTCCTACGAGCAGTACTTC. The full variable domain, in which reference TRBV7-9 and TRBJ2-7 provide the parts outside the CDR3, is DTGVSQNPRHKITKRGQNVTFRCDPISEHNRLYWYRQTLGQGPEFLTYFQNEAQLEKSRLLSDRFSAERPKGSFSTLEIQRTEQGDSAMYLCASSRLTGSSYEQYFGPGTRLTVT.

This clonotype was counted many times. The chain joins TRBV28 to TRBJ1-1; D gene ambiguous. This CDR3 has 13 amino acids. Looked up from germline, CDR1 is MDHEN and CDR2 is SYDVKM. The V end was cut by 3 bases, the J end by 3 bases, with 8 bases between. The DNA for the CDR3 is TGTGCCAGCAGTTTCCCAGGCTACACTGAAGCTTTCTTT. It is translated as CASSFPGYTEAFF.

Only a few counts were recorded for this clonotype. This rearrangement joins TRBV4-3 to TRBJ1-2; the match to TRBD1 covers 9 bases. The germline V gene encodes CDR1 LGHNA and CDR2 YSLEER. This CDR3 has 16 amino acids. After removal of 0 bases from V and 4 bases from J, the junction contained 6 bases not matched to a gene. The CDR3 sequence is CASSQERGTGIYGYTF. The CDR3 nucleotides are TGCGCCAGCAGCCAAGAGCGGGGGACAGGGATCTATGGCTACACCTTC.

This chain connects TRBV7-9 to TRBJ2-7; D is uncertain. This CDR3 is built from 14 residues. The ends were cut back, 3 bases at V and 5 bases at J, with 14 bases in the middle. CDR1 and CDR2 from the germline V gene are SEHNR and FQNEAQ (reference sequence). This chain's CDR3 is CASSFPAQPHEQYF. The CDR3 region has the DNA TGTGCCAGCAGCTTCCCAGCCCAGCCGCACGAGCAGTACTTC.

This clonotype was detected many times. This sequence joins TRBV20-1 and TRBJ2-4, with D tentatively TRBD1 or TRBD2 (5 bases each). Germline CDR1 is DFQATT and CDR2 is SNEGSKA (reference sequence). Trimming shortened V by 0 bases and J by 8 bases, and 20 bases separated the two germline ends. This CDR3 contains 16 residues. The CDR3 loop reads CSARDLGWGRRDIQYF. Written as DNA, the CDR3 is TGCAGTGCTAGAGATCTTGGTTGGGGCAGGCGGGACATTCAGTACTTC.

Points on this clonotype: Since a much larger clone is just one base distant, this may be a read error. J is TRBJ2-4 and V is TRBV4-3; D might be TRBD1 (6 bases). CDR3 length: 18 residues. CDR1 and CDR2 (germline): LGHNA, YSLEER. The CDR3 DNA reads TGCGCCAGCAGCCAAGATGTGGGCAGGGGCTTTGACAAAAACACTCAGTACTTC. As protein: CASSQDVGRGFDKNTQYF.

A few counts support this clonotype. The chain has TRBV19 and TRBJ2-7; tentatively, D is TRBD1 (6 bases). Germline V CDR1 and CDR2: LNHDA, SQIVND (reference sequence). The CDR3 runs 14 residues. Trimming removed 10 bases at V and 3 bases at J, with 19 bases between. DNA for the CDR3: TGTGCCACATCACCGGGGACACCCGGCTACGAGCAGTACTTC. This codes for CATSPGTPGYEQYF.

Concerning this clonotype itself: This could be a read error, since a much larger clone is one nucleotide away. The chain has TRBV19 and TRBJ1-2; unclear D gene. CDR3 size: 12 residues. Germline V gene lookup returns CDR1 LNHDA and CDR2 SQIVND (reference sequence). CDR3 bases: TGTGCCGGTAGTATGGGGAGCTATGGCTACACCTTC. Amino acids: CAGSMGSYGYTF.

This clonotype was found a few times. V gene TRBV6-2 or TRBV6-3 combines with J gene TRBJ1-2; D may be TRBD1 (6 bases). The CDR3 covers 13 residues. From germline, CDR1 is MNHEY and CDR2 SVGEGT. The V gene lost 4 bases and the J gene lost 7 bases, with 13 bases spanning the gap. The chain's CDR3 is CASSLSRGIGYTF. The CDR3 DNA follows: TGTGCCAGCAGTTTGAGCAGGGGAATTGGCTACACCTTC.

In its sample, this clonotype was seen once. It may be a read error: a sequence one base away is much more abundant. The CDR3 DNA is TGTGCCAGCAGTTATAAATTATATTATAATCCACCCCTCCACTTT. The encoded protein is CASSYKLYYNPPLHF. The chain links TRBV6-5 to TRBJ1-6; D is uncertain. There are 15 residues in the CDR3. The germline V gene has CDR1 MNHEY and CDR2 SVGAGI.

On this clonotype: Just one base apart from a much larger clone, this may be a read error. This chain links TRBV30 with TRBJ2-7, with a tentative D call TRBD2 (6 bases). In germline, CDR1 is GTSNPN, CDR2 SVGIG (reference sequence). The CDR3 is 14 amino acids. The chain's CDR3 is CVWSPLAGSYEQYF. The CDR3 coding sequence is TGTGTCTGGAGTCCCCTGGCGGGGTCCTACGAGCAGTACTTC.

V is TRBV11-2 and J is TRBJ1-3; D gene ambiguous. Germline V gene data show CDR1 as SGHAT and CDR2 as FQNNGV. V lost 6 bases and J lost 6, with 9 bases in between. The CDR3 is made up of 12 amino acids. CDR3 sequence (DNA): TGTGCCAGCAGTTTTGATGAAAACACCATATATTTT. Translation gives CASSFDENTIYF.

This clonotype has only a few counts. The chain couples TRBV28 to TRBJ2-7; D is ambiguous. CDR3 length: 15 residues. The V end lost 5 bases, the J end lost 2 bases, and 16 bases lay between the germline ends. Looked up from germline, CDR1 is MDHEN and CDR2 is SYDVKM. The CDR3 DNA reads as TGTGCCAGCAGTAATCCCTATCTGGCCCCCTACGAGCAGTACTTC. This sequence encodes CASSNPYLAPYEQYF.

This clonotype appeared many times. This chain connects TRBV4-2 to TRBJ2-7, with TRBD2 as a possible D gene (5 bases). The germline V gene has CDR1 LGHNA and CDR2 YNFKEQ. This CDR3 is built from 15 residues. V dropped 1 base and J dropped 4 bases, with 14 bases sitting between them. CDR3 protein: CASSQGVRLQYEQYF. CDR3 in DNA: TGTGCCAGCAGCCAAGGGGTCCGACTACAGTACGAGCAGTACTTC.

This clonotype was recorded many times. V usage is TRBV7-9 and J usage is TRBJ2-2; D ambiguous. The CDR3 is 15 amino acids. Germline V lookup: CDR1 SEHNR, CDR2 FQNEAQ (reference sequence). The V end was cut by 6 bases, the J end by 4 bases, with 15 bases between. The CDR3 region has the DNA TGTGCCAGCAGTGGTTCCTTCTACGGCACCGGGGAGCTGTTTTTT. Its translation is CASSGSFYGTGELFF.

This clonotype was observed at least ten times. This chain uses TRBV11-2 with TRBJ1-1; D ambiguous. CDR3 size: 13 residues. Germline V gene lookup returns CDR1 SGHAT and CDR2 FQNNGV. Trimming took 1 base from V and 6 from J, leaving 9 bases between them. CDR3 DNA: TGTGCCAGCAGCTTAGGTGGACTGTCTGAAGCTTTCTTT. This encodes CASSLGGLSEAFF.